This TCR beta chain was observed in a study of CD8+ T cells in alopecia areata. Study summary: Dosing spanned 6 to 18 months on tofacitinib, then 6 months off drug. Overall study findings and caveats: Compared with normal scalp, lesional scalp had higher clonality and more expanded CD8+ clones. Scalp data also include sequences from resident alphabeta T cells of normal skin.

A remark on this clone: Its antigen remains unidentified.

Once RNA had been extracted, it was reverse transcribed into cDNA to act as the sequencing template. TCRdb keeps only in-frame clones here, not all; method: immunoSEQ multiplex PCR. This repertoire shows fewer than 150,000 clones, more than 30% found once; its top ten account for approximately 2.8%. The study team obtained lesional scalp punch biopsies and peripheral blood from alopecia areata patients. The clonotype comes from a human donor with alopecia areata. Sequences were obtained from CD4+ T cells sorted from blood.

Here the CDR3 reads CASRLSPGTSTYEQYF. In DNA form, the CDR3 reads TGTGCCAGCAGACTTTCCCCCGGGACTTCCACCTACGAGCAGTACTTC. The gene calls are TRBV6-6 and TRBJ2-7; possibly TRBD2 for D (6 bases). This CDR3 spans 16 amino acids. Germline assignment: CDR1 MNHNY and CDR2 SVGAGI (reference sequence). Trimming left V 6 bases short and J 2 bases short, with 20 bases between.